Below are 17 T cell receptor beta chains sequenced from a single sample in a study of CD8 T cells in Susac syndrome. Reverse transcription of roughly 0.45 to 1 ug RNA was carried out with random hexamers. TCRdb fed the immunoSEQ multiplex PCR reads into MiXCR, producing one record per CDR3 protein. The sample consists of 200,000 to 250,000 distinct CDR3 sequences, roughly 94% of them appearing once. The specimen sequenced was CD4+ T cells from PBMCs. The source is a human donor with multiple sclerosis.

V gene TRBV5-6 combines with J gene TRBJ2-3; D is perhaps TRBD1 or TRBD2 (5 bases each). Trimming cost V 6 bases and J 5 bases, with 13 bases left between them. CDR1 is SGHDT, CDR2 YYEEEE, per germline. This CDR3 is 13 amino acids long. CDR3 DNA sequence: TGTGCCAGCACTACCGGGGCCCGAGATACGCAGTATTTT. Its protein product is CASTTGARDTQYF.

The V and J genes are TRBV9 and TRBJ1-4; no clear D. The V end was cut by 4 bases, the J end by 4 bases, with 11 bases between. The length of the CDR3 is 14 residues. Germline V gene lookup returns CDR1 SGDLS and CDR2 YYNGEE. The CDR3 DNA reads TGTGCCAGCAGCCCCTTCGGGGTTAATGAAAAACTGTTTTTT. It encodes CASSPFGVNEKLFF.

The V and J genes are TRBV18 and TRBJ2-3, with 8 nucleotides matching TRBD2. The CDR3 is 15 residues long. The J segment lost 1 base and the V segment lost 3 bases, leaving 3 bases of the junction unmatched. Germline assignment: CDR1 KGHSH and CDR2 LQKENI. In DNA form, the CDR3 reads TGTGCCAGCTCACCTTCGCGGGGGGGCACAGATACGCAGTATTTT. Translation: CASSPSRGGTDTQYF.

The chain links TRBV2 to TRBJ2-2, with a weak D call TRBD1 (6 bases). Trimming left V 1 base short and J 2 bases short, with 8 bases between. CDR1 is SNHLY and CDR2 is FYNNEI in the germline V gene. This CDR3 is built from 15 residues. DNA for the CDR3: TGTGCCAGCAGTGAAGACAGGGTTAACACCGGGGAGCTGTTTTTT. This codes for CASSEDRVNTGELFF.

This clonotype appeared a few times. The V call is TRBV24-1, the J call TRBJ2-1; a weak D match, TRBD1 (8 bases). CDR3 size: 16 residues. Germline CDR1 and CDR2: KGHDR and SFDVKD. Trimming stripped 2 bases from V and 7 bases from J, with 17 bases between. CDR3 loop: CATSDSLRGDRNEQFF. As DNA, the CDR3 is TGTGCCACCAGTGATTCCCTCCGGGGGGACAGGAATGAGCAGTTCTTC.

V gene TRBV4-1 combines with J gene TRBJ2-3, with 10 bases fitting TRBD2. Germline-derived CDR1 and CDR2 are MGHRA and YSYEKL. Losses at the gene ends were 3 bases for V and 6 bases for J; bases not matched to a gene: 15. The CDR3 contains 18 residues. The CDR3 region has the DNA TGCGCCAGCAGCCAGGTCGATCGGGCTAGCGGGGGAAGGGATACGCAGTATTTT. Protein product: CASSQVDRASGGRDTQYF.

The chain recombines TRBV5-1 with TRBJ1-5; D is undetermined. V lost 4 bases to trimming and J lost 1 base, with 12 bases between them. CDR1 is SGHRS, CDR2 YFSETQ, per germline. The CDR3 is made up of 15 amino acids. DNA for the CDR3: TGCGCCAGCAGCACGGGAGACACGAGCAATCAGCCCCAGCATTTT. It specifies CASSTGDTSNQPQHF.

The chain carries TRBV12-3 or TRBV12-4 and TRBJ2-7; D is uncertain. The V end was cut by 1 base, the J end by 1 base, with 5 bases between. The CDR3 covers 13 residues. The CDR3 region is CASSLGWSYEQYF. DNA for the CDR3: TGTGCCAGCAGTTTAGGATGGTCCTACGAGCAGTACTTC.

V and J are TRBV20-1 and TRBJ1-6; maybe TRBD1 (5 bases). The CDR3 loop spans 15 amino acids. Germline V gene sequence: CDR1 DFQATT, CDR2 SNEGSKA (reference sequence). V lost 1 base to trimming and J lost 9 bases, with 16 bases between them. DNA for the CDR3: TGCAGTGCTAGAGGCTTGCTAGGGACGGCTTCACCCCTCCACTTT. Amino acids: CSARGLLGTASPLHF.

V gene TRBV29-1 combines with J gene TRBJ2-3; 12 bases map to TRBD2. This CDR3 has 14 amino acids. The trim removed 6 bases at V and 4 bases at J, leaving 5 bases unmatched. CDR1 is SQVTM, CDR2 ANQGSEA, per germline. CDR3 amino acids: CSVAPSGGADTQYF. CDR3 DNA sequence: TGCAGCGTGGCCCCTAGCGGGGGGGCAGATACGCAGTATTTT.

The rearrangement joins TRBV30 to TRBJ2-5; D not resolved. This CDR3 has 13 amino acids. V lost 0 bases and J lost 5, with 10 bases in between. Germline-derived CDR1 and CDR2 are GTSNPN and SVGIG (reference sequence). The CDR3 DNA is TGTGCCTGGAGTGTACGTGACCGGGAGACCCAGTACTTC. It specifies CAWSVRDRETQYF.

The gene calls are TRBV10-3 and TRBJ2-5; tentatively, D is TRBD2 (6 bases). The V and J ends lost 4 bases and 4 bases respectively, with 16 bases between them. The CDR3 is 15 amino acids. CDR1 and CDR2 (germline): ENHRY, SYGVKD. The CDR3 coding sequence is TGTGCCATCAGTGGGGGACTCCCAATCGGAGAGACCCAGTACTTC. Translated, it gives CAISGGLPIGETQYF.

About this clonotype itself: One junction end disagrees with the germline gene, perhaps due to a read error. The rearrangement joins TRBV7-7 to TRBJ2-2; D is unclear. The CDR3 sequence is 14 residues long. Per the germline V gene, CDR1 is SSHAT and CDR2 is FNYEAQ (reference sequence). The CDR3 loop reads CASSLGSPRGELFF. CDR3 DNA sequence: TGTGCTAGCAGCTTAGGATCTCCCCGCGGGGAGCTGTTTTTT.

This chain uses TRBV20-1 with TRBJ2-1; the match to TRBD2 covers 12 bases. The CDR3 totals 15 residues. Germline V CDR1 and CDR2: DFQATT, SNEGSKA (reference sequence). Trimming removed 3 bases from V and 3 bases from J; junction bases left unmatched: 3. DNA of the CDR3: TGCAGTGCTAGTCTAGCGGGGGGGAGCTACAATGAGCAGTTCTTC. This encodes CSASLAGGSYNEQFF.

The chain has TRBV29-1 and TRBJ1-2; D is ambiguous. The V gene's germline CDR1 is SQVTM and CDR2 ANQGSEA. V lost 7 bases and J 6 bases, leaving 12 bases between the germline ends. The CDR3 runs to 11 residues. The CDR3: CSEGLIHGYTF. The CDR3 region has the DNA TGCAGCGAAGGGTTAATACATGGCTACACCTTC.

The genes are TRBV30 and TRBJ1-1; maybe TRBD1 (6 bases). V dropped 2 bases and J dropped 8 bases, with 15 bases sitting between them. Germline V CDR1 and CDR2: GTSNPN, SVGIG (reference sequence). The CDR3 is made up of 13 amino acids. The CDR3 protein is CAWSRDTLLEAFF. The CDR3 region has the DNA TGTGCCTGGAGTAGGGACACCTTATTGGAAGCTTTCTTT. Full variable domain (missing parts from reference TRBV30 and TRBJ1-1): SQTIHQWPATLVQPVGSPLSLECTVEGTSNPNLYWYRQAAGRGLQLLFYSVGIGQISSEVPQNLSASRPQDRQFILSSKKLLLSDSGFYLCAWSRDTLLEAFFGQGTRLTVV.

J is TRBJ1-1 and V is TRBV2; D is possibly TRBD1 (6 bases). CDR3 length: 13 residues. Per the germline V gene, CDR1 is SNHLY and CDR2 is FYNNEI. Trimming stripped 2 bases from V and 4 bases from J, with 8 bases between. CDR3 sequence (DNA): TGTGCCAGCAGTGAATCAGGGGCCACTGAAGCTTTCTTT. It yields the protein CASSESGATEAFF.